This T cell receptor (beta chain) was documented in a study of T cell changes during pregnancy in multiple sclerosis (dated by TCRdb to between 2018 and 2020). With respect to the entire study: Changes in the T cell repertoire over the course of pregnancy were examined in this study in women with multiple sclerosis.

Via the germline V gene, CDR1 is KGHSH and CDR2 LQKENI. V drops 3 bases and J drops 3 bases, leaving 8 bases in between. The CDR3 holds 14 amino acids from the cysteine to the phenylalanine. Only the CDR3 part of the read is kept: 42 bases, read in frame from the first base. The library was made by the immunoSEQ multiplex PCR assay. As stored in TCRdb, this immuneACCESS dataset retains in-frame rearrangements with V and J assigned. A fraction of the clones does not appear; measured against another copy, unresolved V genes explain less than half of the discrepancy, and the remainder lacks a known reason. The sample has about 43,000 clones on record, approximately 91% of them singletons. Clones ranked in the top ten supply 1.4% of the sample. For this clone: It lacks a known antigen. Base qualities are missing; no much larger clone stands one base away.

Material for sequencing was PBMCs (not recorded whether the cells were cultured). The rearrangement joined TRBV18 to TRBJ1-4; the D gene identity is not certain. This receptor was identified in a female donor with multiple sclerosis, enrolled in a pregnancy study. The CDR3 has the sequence CASSPRRSNEKLFF. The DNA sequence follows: TGTGCCAGCTCACCCAGGAGATCTAATGAAAAACTGTTTTTT.